This TCR beta chain stems from a study of T-cell memory formation after mild COVID-19. As for the study in general: TCR clusters showed largely donor specificity.

Study outcomes and limitations: A second wave expanding day 15 to 37 was CD4+-biased; contracting clones were balanced. Second-wave clones peaking on day 37 lacked confirmed SARS-CoV-2 specificity.

The V gene's germline CDR1 is SGHTA and CDR2 FQGTGA. Trimming shortened V by 4 bases and J by 2 bases, and 7 bases separated the two germline ends. This CDR3 has 13 amino acids. 5'RACE with constant-segment primers yielded barcoded, UMI-tagged TCR alpha and TCR beta cDNA libraries. One entry per CDR3 protein, called by TCRdb with MiXCR from the 5' RACE reads. Of approximately 390,000 distinct CDR3 sequences in the sample, approximately 16% were seen once. Regarding this clonotype: The antigen is unknown.

Sequencing was carried out using PBMCs or a T cell subset sorted from them (not recorded which). J is TRBJ2-3 and V is TRBV7-3, with unresolved D. The origin of this receptor is a man aged 18 to 30 who had mild COVID-19 (a few samples of this study predate the infection). Cell type and time point are not known. The CDR3 is CASSSTSTDTQYF. The CDR3 bases are TGTGCCAGCAGCTCCACGTCCACAGATACGCAGTATTTT.